This T cell receptor beta chain appears in the sequencing data of a study of blood T cell repertoires in COVID-19. In the study overall: Spain, Italy and the United States supplied samples that represented acute and convalescent COVID-19. PBMCs, B-cell-depleted T cells, or T cells provided the cDNA or gDNA that made up the material.

Germline loops: CDR1 KGHSH, CDR2 LQKENI. CDR3 size: 16 residues. The V segment lost 3 bases and the J segment 3 bases; nucleotides outside the gene matches: 9. The authors' processing: Nucleated cell counts were estimated from reference gene primer amplification. Libraries were prepared by immunoSEQ multiplex PCR; TCRdb keeps only in-frame clonotypes and omits some of them. D and trimming were read from the DNA, whereas the V and J calls and clone size are those reported in that table. The sample holds roughly 500,000 clones, around 85% seen once. The chain uses TRBV18 and TRBJ1-2; 8 bases map to TRBD1. Specimen: peripheral blood. The receptor was derived from a human donor in a cohort sampled during active COVID-19. The CDR3 coding sequence is TGTGCCAGCTCACCGACGACAGGGGCACAGGACTATGGCTACACCTTC. It translates to CASSPTTGAQDYGYTF.